What follows are 10 T cell receptor beta chains derived from one specimen sequenced in a study of blood T cell repertoires in COVID-19. The table came from immunoSEQ multiplex PCR; TCRdb's copy has only in-frame clones and leaves some out. The sample consists of around 260,000 clones, roughly four fifths of them appearing once. The sample was peripheral blood. These receptors all come from a person aged 70 to 80 with COVID-19, enrolled during active disease.

The chain joins TRBV6-5 to TRBJ1-2; D is unclear. V dropped 3 bases and J dropped 6 bases, with 14 bases sitting between them. The CDR3 covers 14 residues. Looked up from germline, CDR1 is MNHEY and CDR2 is SVGAGI. As DNA, the CDR3 is TGTGCCAGCAGTTATGAGGGTAGGGCTAATGGCTACACCTTC. Protein: CASSYEGRANGYTF.

This clone was observed a handful of times. This sequence joins TRBV6-2 or TRBV6-3 and TRBJ2-3, with 9 bases fitting TRBD2. The germline gives CDR1 MNHEY, CDR2 SVGEGT. The CDR3 has 18 amino acids. The junction had 12 bases not matched to a gene; V was cut back by 3 bases and J by 2 bases. The CDR3 nucleotides read TGTGCCAGCAGTTATGTGAGCGGGGGGCGCCGGGACACAGATACGCAGTATTTT. It codes for CASSYVSGGRRDTDTQYF.

V and J are TRBV5-1 and TRBJ2-1; perhaps TRBD2 as D (6 bases). Germline V gene data show CDR1 as SGHRS and CDR2 as YFSETQ. The CDR3 is 12 residues long. V was trimmed by 5 bases and J by 6 bases, leaving 9 bases between them. CDR3 sequence reads: CASRGGTNEQFF. The CDR3 region has the DNA TGCGCCAGCAGGGGCGGGACCAATGAGCAGTTCTTC.

This clone was detected only once. This sequence joins TRBV11-3 and TRBJ2-1; D remains ambiguous. Looked up from germline, CDR1 is SGHNT and CDR2 is YENEEA. This CDR3 comprises 13 residues. Between the trimmed V and J ends, which lost 4 bases and 8 bases, there was a span of 12 bases. The CDR3 DNA is TGTGCCAGCAGCTCAACTCATACAGATGAGCAGTTCTTC. Protein: CASSSTHTDEQFF. Drawing the rest from reference TRBV11-3 and TRBJ2-1, the complete variable domain is EAGVVQSPRYKIIEKKQPVAFWCNPISGHNTLYWYLQNLGQGPELLIRYENEEAVDDSQLPKDRFSAERLKGVDSTLKIQPAELGDSAVYLCASSSTHTDEQFFGPGTRLTVL.

J is TRBJ2-2 and V is TRBV5-1; 7 bases match TRBD1. J lost 4 bases, V lost 4 bases, and 10 bases had no gene match. Germline values: CDR1 SGHRS, CDR2 YFSETQ. This CDR3 is 16 amino acids long. This CDR3 is CASSASGTVSTGELFF. The CDR3 DNA reads as TGCGCCAGCAGCGCTTCCGGGACAGTGAGCACCGGGGAGCTGTTTTTT.

Of note for this clone: One end of the junction fails to match germline, which may point to a read error. The rearrangement uses TRBV29-1 and TRBJ1-5, with no clear D. CDR1 SQVTM and CDR2 ANQGSEA come from the germline V gene. The CDR3 has 15 residues. The CDR3 nucleotides are TGCAGCGTTGCTTTAGGCGGAGGATCGAGTCAGCTCCAGCATTTT. Its protein product is CSVALGGGSSQLQHF.

The V and J genes are TRBV10-3 and TRBJ2-7; 10 bases match TRBD1. Germline CDR1 and CDR2: ENHRY and SYGVKD. V was pared by 4 bases and J by 7 bases, with 7 bases of the junction left unmatched. The CDR3 extends over 14 amino acids. The CDR3 coding sequence is TGTGCCATCAGTGGAGGGACAGGGGCCCAAGAGCAGTACTTC. It is translated as CAISGGTGAQEQYF.

The count of this clone is one. The chain uses TRBV5-5 and TRBJ2-5, with a weak D call TRBD2 (5 bases). With 0 bases removed from V and 1 base from J, the gap between germline ends came to 22 bases. The germline V gene encodes CDR1 SGHKS and CDR2 YYEKEE (reference sequence). This CDR3 comprises 19 residues. CDR3 nucleotide sequence: TGTGCCAGCAGCTTGGACTCGGACCTCCCCGTGAGGGCCCAAGAGACCCAGTACTTC. This sequence encodes CASSLDSDLPVRAQETQYF.

This rearrangement joins TRBV30 to TRBJ1-2; no clear D gene. Trimming stripped 0 bases from V and 1 base from J, with 9 bases between. Germline CDR1 is GTSNPN and CDR2 is SVGIG (reference sequence). The length of the CDR3 is 14 residues. CDR3 in amino acids: CAWSVTGINYGYTF. For the CDR3, the DNA is TGTGCCTGGAGTGTAACGGGGATTAACTATGGCTACACCTTC.

The genes are TRBV6-2 or TRBV6-3 and TRBJ2-2; perhaps TRBD1 as D (5 bases). V was trimmed by 3 bases and J by 4 bases, leaving 18 bases between them. The germline gives CDR1 MNHEY, CDR2 SVGEGT. The CDR3 runs to 17 residues. The CDR3 nucleotides are TGTGCCAGCAGTTATAGACCTGTACAGGTGGGCACCGGGGAGCTGTTTTTT. Its protein is CASSYRPVQVGTGELFF.